The next 13 T cell receptor beta chains were all read from a single sample in a study of identical twins. TCRdb reprocessed the 5' RACE reads via MiXCR and lists one record per CDR3 protein. The profile shows around 290,000 distinct CDR3 sequences, roughly 8.6% of them singletons. These sequences were also reported in another study, on yellow fever vaccine responses in identical twins.

What was sequenced was CD8+ T cells sorted from blood. The origin of the receptors is a woman in her late teens or twenties in good health.

The J gene is TRBJ2-1, the V gene TRBV4-1; D remains unclear. Germline V gene data show CDR1 as MGHRA and CDR2 as YSYEKL. Trimming left V 0 bases short and J 0 bases short, with 9 bases between. The CDR3 length is 16 residues. CDR3 DNA: TGCGCCAGCAGCCAAGATCCGGGCCGCTCCTACAATGAGCAGTTCTTC. Its protein is CASSQDPGRSYNEQFF.

The DNA for the CDR3 is TGCGCCAGCAGCCAAGAGTTGCGGGAGTTCACAGATACGCAGTATTTT. Translation gives CASSQELREFTDTQYF. This chain joins TRBV4-3 and TRBJ2-3; 7 positions agree with TRBD2. The CDR3 length is 16 residues. J lost 2 bases, V lost 0 bases, and 5 bases had no gene match. Germline lookup yields CDR1 LGHNA and CDR2 YSLEER.

This clonotype was recorded many times. The rearrangement uses TRBV24-1 and TRBJ2-2; possibly TRBD2 for D (5 bases). Germline values: CDR1 KGHDR, CDR2 SFDVKD. This CDR3 is built from 14 residues. Trimming pared 1 base from V and 6 bases from J, leaving 8 bases between. CDR3 amino acids: CATSDFAGPGELFF. CDR3 coding DNA: TGTGCCACCAGTGATTTCGCGGGCCCCGGGGAGCTGTTTTTT.

This clonotype was recorded many times. The chain links TRBV11-2 to TRBJ2-3; no definite D call. This CDR3 has 14 residues. Trimming took 1 base from V and 6 from J, leaving 11 bases between them. Germline lookup yields CDR1 SGHAT and CDR2 FQNNGV. CDR3 residues: CASSLGRTLDTQYF. The CDR3 DNA reads TGTGCCAGCAGCTTAGGAAGAACCTTGGATACGCAGTATTTT.

At least ten counts were recorded for this clonotype. The chain is built from TRBV10-3 and TRBJ1-3, with unresolved D. The CDR3 has 15 amino acids. Germline-derived CDR1 and CDR2 are ENHRY and SYGVKD. Trimming cost V 0 bases and J 0 bases, with 6 bases left between them. The CDR3 coding sequence is TGTGCCATCAGTGAGTCCACTTACTCTGGAAACACCATATATTTT. Protein product: CAISESTYSGNTIYF.

This clonotype was detected only a few times. The conserved phenylalanine or tryptophan normally closing the CDR3 is absent here, so this likely arose from a read error. The chain is built from TRBV4-3 and TRBJ2-5, with TRBD1 matching over 11 bases. The CDR3 is made up of 14 amino acids. Germline lookup yields CDR1 LGHNA and CDR2 YSLEER. Trimming cost V 4 bases and J 5 bases; bases outside gene matches: 3. This CDR3 is CASSRTGGRETQYL. CDR3 in DNA: TGCGCCAGCAGCCGGACAGGGGGCCGGGAGACCCAGTACCTC.

Only a few counts were recorded for this clonotype. The chain combines TRBV6-4 with TRBJ2-1; perhaps TRBD1 as D (6 bases). Germline V gene lookup returns CDR1 MRHNA and CDR2 SNTAGT. V was cut by 3 bases and J by 4 bases, with 13 bases left in between. The CDR3 has 15 residues. In DNA, the CDR3 is TGTGCCAGCAGTGAGTCGGGACAACCTTACAATGAGCAGTTCTTC. Encoded protein: CASSESGQPYNEQFF.

This clonotype was picked up a small number of times. The chain recombines TRBV7-8 with TRBJ2-5; 8 positions match TRBD1. V lost 1 base, J lost 5 bases, and 12 bases stayed unmatched. This CDR3 contains 17 residues. Per the germline V gene, CDR1 is SGHVS and CDR2 is FQNEAQ. The CDR3 nucleotides read TGTGCCAGCAGCTTAGATATCGCAGGGGGCGTTGGGGAGACCCAGTACTTC. It translates to CASSLDIAGGVGETQYF.

The gene calls are TRBV5-6 and TRBJ2-1, with 7 bases lining up with TRBD1. Per the germline V gene, CDR1 is SGHDT and CDR2 is YYEEEE. J gave up 1 base and V 0 bases, and 4 bases lay outside the gene matches. CDR3 size: 16 residues. The CDR3 bases are TGTGCCAGCAGCTTGGGACAGGGAAGGTCCTACAATGAGCAGTTCTTC. Its protein is CASSLGQGRSYNEQFF.

With regard to this clonotype: One junction end disagrees with the germline gene, perhaps due to a read error. V and J are TRBV12-3 or TRBV12-4 and TRBJ1-2; 7 nucleotides line up with TRBD1. This CDR3 is built from 13 residues. CDR3 region: CTSKYDRDYGYTF. CDR3 DNA: TGTACCAGCAAATACGACAGGGACTATGGCTACACCTTC.

This clonotype has only a few counts. The chain joins TRBV4-2 to TRBJ2-7, with TRBD2 matching over 8 bases. The CDR3 length is 14 residues. Germline V gene data show CDR1 as LGHNA and CDR2 as YNFKEQ. The V and J ends lost 2 bases and 2 bases, in that order; junction bases with no gene match: 2. The CDR3 sequence: CASSQKTSAYEQYF. CDR3 bases: TGTGCCAGCAGCCAAAAGACTAGCGCCTACGAGCAGTACTTC.

This clonotype has a count of ten or more. This chain connects TRBV20-1 to TRBJ2-4; possible D gene TRBD2, 7 bases. Germline CDR1 DFQATT, CDR2 SNEGSKA (reference sequence). CDR3 length: 14 amino acids. The ends were cut back, 0 bases at V and 11 bases at J, with 17 bases in the middle. CDR3 in DNA: TGCAGTGCTAGAGACCCTAAGGGGGGGTTCCTTCAGTACTTC. Its protein product is CSARDPKGGFLQYF.

This clonotype has at least ten counts. This sequence joins TRBV20-1 and TRBJ2-7, with 10 nucleotides matching TRBD2. Germline CDR1 DFQATT, CDR2 SNEGSKA (reference sequence). The CDR3 has 17 amino acids. The V gene end was trimmed by 0 bases and the J gene end by 3 bases; junction bases not matched to a gene: 11. Here the CDR3 DNA reads TGCAGTGCTAGAGATACTGGTACTAGCGGGAATATCTACGAGCAGTACTTC. Protein sequence: CSARDTGTSGNIYEQYF.